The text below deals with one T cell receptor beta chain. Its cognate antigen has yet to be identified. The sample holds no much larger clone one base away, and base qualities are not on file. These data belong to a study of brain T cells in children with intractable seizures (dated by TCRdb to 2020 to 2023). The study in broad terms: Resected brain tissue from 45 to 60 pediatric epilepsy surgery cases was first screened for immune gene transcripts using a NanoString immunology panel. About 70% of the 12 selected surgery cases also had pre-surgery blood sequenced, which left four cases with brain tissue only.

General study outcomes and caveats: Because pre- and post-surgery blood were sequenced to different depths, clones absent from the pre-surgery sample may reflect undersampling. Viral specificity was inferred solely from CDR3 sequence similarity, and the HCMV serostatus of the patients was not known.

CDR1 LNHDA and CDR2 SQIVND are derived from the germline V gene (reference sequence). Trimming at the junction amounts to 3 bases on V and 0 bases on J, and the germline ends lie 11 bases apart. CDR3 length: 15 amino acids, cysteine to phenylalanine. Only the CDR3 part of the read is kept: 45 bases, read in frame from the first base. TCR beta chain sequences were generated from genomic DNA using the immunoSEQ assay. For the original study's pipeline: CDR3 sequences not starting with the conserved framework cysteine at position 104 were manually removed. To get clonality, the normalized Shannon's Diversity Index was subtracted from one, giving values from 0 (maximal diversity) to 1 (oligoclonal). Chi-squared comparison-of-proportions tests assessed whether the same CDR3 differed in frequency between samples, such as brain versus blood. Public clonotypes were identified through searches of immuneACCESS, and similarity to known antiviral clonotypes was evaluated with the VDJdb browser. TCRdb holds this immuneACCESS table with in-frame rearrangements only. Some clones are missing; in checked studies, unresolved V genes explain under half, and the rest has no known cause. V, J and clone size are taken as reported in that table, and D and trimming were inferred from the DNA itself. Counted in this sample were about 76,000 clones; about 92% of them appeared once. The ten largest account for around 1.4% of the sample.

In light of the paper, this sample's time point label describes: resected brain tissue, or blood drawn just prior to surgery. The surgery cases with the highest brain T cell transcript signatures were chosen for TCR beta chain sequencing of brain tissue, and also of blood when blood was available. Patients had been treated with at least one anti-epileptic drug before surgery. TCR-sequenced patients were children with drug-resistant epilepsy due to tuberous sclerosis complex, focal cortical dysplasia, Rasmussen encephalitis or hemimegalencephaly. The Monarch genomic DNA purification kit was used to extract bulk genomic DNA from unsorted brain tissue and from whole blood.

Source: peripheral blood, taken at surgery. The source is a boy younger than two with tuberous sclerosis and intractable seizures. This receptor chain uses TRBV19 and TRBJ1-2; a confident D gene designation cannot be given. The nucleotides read TGTGCCAGTAGTATCCACCCAAGAGCTAACTATGGCTACACCTTC. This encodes CASSIHPRANYGYTF.